This TCR beta chain was obtained from a study of T-cell reconstitution after alpha-beta-depleted transplantation in children. Broader study findings: Reportedly, alpha-beta T cells present about two months post-transplant originated from several hundred expanded clones of graft origin.

Unique molecular identifiers tagged the TCRbeta library. TCRdb re-called the PCR reads with MiXCR, one entry per CDR3 protein. The data show 500,000 or so distinct CDR3 sequences, 10% to 12% seen once. Germline CDR1 SGHVS, CDR2 FNYEAQ. The V and J ends lost 4 bases and 5 bases, in that order; junction bases with no gene match: 7. The CDR3 loop spans 15 amino acids. As for this clonotype: Its specificity is not known.

Specimen: PBMCs, mostly from graft donor cells, collected 180 days after TCRalphabeta/CD19-depleted stem cell transplant. The sequence was collected from a female patient aged 2 to 10 who had a stem cell transplant for aplastic anemia, so the T cells may come from the graft donor. The chain is built from TRBV7-6 and TRBJ1-1; 10 bases fit TRBD1. CDR3 coding DNA: TGTGCCAGCAGCTCCAGACAGGGGGCTGATACTGAAGCTTTCTTT. This gives the protein CASSSRQGADTEAFF.